These 6 T cell receptor beta chains came from one sample sequenced in a study of shared clonotypes between healthy human individuals. The repertoire was sequenced with immunoSEQ multiplex PCR; TCRdb's copy has only in-frame clones and lacks some. The table has a few million clones, around nine tenths seen once. Sequenced input: naive CD4+ T cells sorted from blood. Subset noted: CD45RA+ positively selected. These receptor sequences come from a man between 18 and 29 years old in good health.

This rearrangement joins TRBV7-2 to TRBJ2-1, with 7 bases aligning to TRBD2. Germline lookup yields CDR1 SGHTA and CDR2 FQGNSA. CDR3 length equals 13 residues. Trimming took 5 bases from V and 11 from J; bases not matched to a gene: 9. The CDR3 loop is CASSLGPGLQQFF. CDR3 in DNA: TGTGCCAGCAGCCTCGGCCCGGGACTACAGCAGTTCTTC.

This chain uses TRBV6-1 with TRBJ1-6, with TRBD1 matching over 10 bases. The CDR3 loop spans 14 amino acids. V trimming: 4 bases; J trimming: 11 bases; junction bases outside the gene matches: 5. Germline V CDR1 and CDR2: MNHNS, SASEGT. DNA of the CDR3: TGTGCCAGCAGTGCCGGGACAGGGGTGGCACCCCTCCACTTT. Translation: CASSAGTGVAPLHF.

On this clone itself: The same CDR3 arises from other DNA sequences in this sample as well. The rearrangement uses TRBV5-1 and TRBJ2-5; possible D gene TRBD2, 5 bases. Germline V gene lookup returns CDR1 SGHRS and CDR2 YFSETQ. V was cut by 4 bases and J by 2 bases, with 9 bases left in between. The CDR3 spans 13 residues. The DNA for the CDR3 is TGCGCCAGCAGCCGGGAACTACAAGAGACCCAGTACTTC. It yields the protein CASSRELQETQYF.

The chain couples TRBV18 to TRBJ2-2; D is ambiguous. V was trimmed by 3 bases and J by 6 bases, leaving 14 bases between them. CDR3 length: 15 residues. The V gene's germline CDR1 is KGHSH and CDR2 LQKENI. Here the CDR3 DNA reads TGTGCCAGCTCACCCCTCAACGGAAGGCCCGGGGAGCTGTTTTTT. It translates to CASSPLNGRPGELFF.

The chain joins TRBV9 to TRBJ2-3, with D unclear. V was clipped by 6 bases and J by 2 bases, with 7 bases between them. The CDR3 consists of 12 residues. From germline, CDR1 is SGDLS and CDR2 YYNGEE. CDR3 region: CASKRVTDTQYF. Written as DNA, the CDR3 is TGTGCCAGCAAAAGGGTCACAGATACGCAGTATTTT.

This clone was counted once. The J gene is TRBJ2-5, the V gene TRBV27; D is undetermined. The CDR3 has 16 amino acids. V lost 2 bases and J lost 5, with 18 bases in between. In germline, CDR1 is MNHEY, CDR2 SMNVEV (reference sequence). CDR3 residues: CASSLVRSTIRETQYF. DNA of the CDR3: TGTGCCAGCAGTTTAGTCCGGTCCACTATCCGGGAGACCCAGTACTTC.